This T cell receptor beta chain comes out of a study of shared clonotypes between healthy human individuals. This CDR3 comprises 15 residues. Between the trimmed V and J ends, which lost 5 bases and 0 bases, there was a span of 11 bases. Germline lookup yields CDR1 SGHTA and CDR2 FQGNSA. At deep level, the assay was performed. In the authors' methods: ImmunoSEQ yielded junction-only sequences lacking quality scores, so filtering differed. Method: immunoSEQ multiplex PCR; TCRdb's copy keeps in-frame clones and lacks some. V, J and clone size are taken as reported in that table, and D and trimming were inferred from the DNA itself. The table records 1.5 million to 1.9 million clones, 95% to 99% of them present only once. Study-wide results and limits: A few donors showed sharing of approximately 5% of naive CD4 clonotypes. Relative to their counterparts shared across all four donors, non-shared clonotypes exhibited diminished generation probabilities.

To note about this clone: Antigen unknown.

Sequenced: naive CD4+ T cells sorted from blood. Subset: CD45RA+ positively selected. This chain uses TRBV7-2 with TRBJ1-5; D gene unclear. This TCR came from a man aged 30 to 39 in good health. The CDR3 reads CASSPFVYSNQPQHF. CDR3 sequence (DNA): TGTGCCAGCAGCCCCTTCGTCTATAGCAATCAGCCCCAGCATTTT. Supplemented by reference TRBV7-2 and TRBJ1-5, the full variable domain reads GAGVSQSPSNKVTEKGKDVELRCDPISGHTALYWYRQSLGQGLEFLIYFQGNSAPDKSGLPSDRFSAERTGGSVSTLTIQRTQQEDSAVYLCASSPFVYSNQPQHFGDGTRLSIL.